Each of the 28 T cell receptor beta chains below was sequenced from the same sample in a study of T cells in Graves' hyperthyroidism and ophthalmopathy. From RNA transcripts, TCR beta CDR3 regions were amplified. During a first-round RT-PCR of the TCR CDR3, the HTBI primer set was used. TCRdb used MiXCR to reprocess the multiplex PCR reads, holding one entry per CDR3 protein. The sample holds about 380,000 distinct CDR3 sequences; 14% are singletons and the top ten take about 10%. The sample consisted of blood. The receptors shown here come from a woman aged 60-75 years with Graves' hyperthyroidism.

This clonotype was recorded a few times. This chain connects TRBV5-6 to TRBJ1-1; D is unresolved. From germline, CDR1 is SGHDT and CDR2 YYEEEE. There are 12 residues in the CDR3. V was clipped by 2 bases and J by 5 bases, with 7 bases between them. Written as DNA, the CDR3 is TGTGCCAGCAGCTTCGGATGGACTGAAGCTTTCTTT. Amino acid sequence: CASSFGWTEAFF.

The CDR3, as DNA: TGTGCCAGTAGTGTGACTAGCGGGAGCCCCTACAATGAGCAGTTCTTC. Protein product: CASSVTSGSPYNEQFF. The J gene is TRBJ2-1, the V gene TRBV19, with 12 bases aligning to TRBD2. The V and J ends lost 5 bases and 2 bases, in that order; junction bases with no gene match: 4. CDR1 is LNHDA and CDR2 is SQIVND in the germline V gene (reference sequence). The CDR3 length is 16 residues.

This clonotype was picked up many times. The chain joins TRBV7-3 to TRBJ2-1; D ambiguous. Trimming left V 2 bases short and J 0 bases short, with 8 bases between. Germline V CDR1 and CDR2: SGHTA, FQGTGA. The CDR3 sequence is 15 residues long. The CDR3 sequence is CASSLQESSYNEQFF. The CDR3 bases are TGTGCCAGCAGCTTACAGGAGAGCTCCTACAATGAGCAGTTCTTC. The complete variable domain, with remaining parts taken from reference TRBV7-3 and TRBJ2-1, reads GAGVSQTPSNKVTEKGKYVELRCDPISGHTALYWYRQSLGQGPEFLIYFQGTGAADDSGLPNDRFFAVRPEGSVSTLKIQRTERGDSAVYLCASSLQESSYNEQFFGPGTRLTVL.

This clonotype was counted many times. The chain recombines TRBV5-1 with TRBJ2-3, with TRBD2 matching over 12 bases. Per germline, CDR1 SGHRS and CDR2 YFSETQ. The V and J ends lost 0 bases and 4 bases, in that order; junction bases with no gene match: 6. The CDR3 runs to 17 residues. The CDR3 region is CASSLGMTSGSSDTQYF. The CDR3 DNA sequence: TGCGCCAGCAGCTTGGGAATGACTAGCGGGAGCTCAGATACGCAGTATTTT.

This rearrangement joins TRBV29-1 to TRBJ1-2; 7 bases agree with TRBD1. The CDR3 length is 17 residues. V lost 0 bases and J lost 2; bases outside the gene matches: 12. CDR1 and CDR2 (germline): SQVTM, ANQGSEA. CDR3 protein: CSVEDTWTGGGNYGYTF. CDR3 in DNA: TGCAGCGTTGAAGATACCTGGACAGGTGGGGGAAACTATGGCTACACCTTC.

Details on this clonotype: With a much larger clone just one base away, this may be a read error. The V gene is TRBV15, the J gene TRBJ1-2; D is ambiguous. Trimming pared 2 bases from V and 3 bases from J, leaving 13 bases between. The CDR3 covers 15 residues. Germline CDR1 LNHNV, CDR2 YYDKDF (reference sequence). CDR3 sequence: CATSRPCADHYGYTF. For the CDR3, the DNA is TGTGCCACCAGCAGACCCTGCGCCGATCACTATGGCTACACCTTC.

To note about this clonotype: Possible read error: a much larger clone is one base away. The chain has TRBV12-3 or TRBV12-4 and TRBJ1-2; D not resolved. This CDR3 spans 14 amino acids. V dropped 3 bases and J dropped 12 bases, with 20 bases sitting between them. The CDR3 DNA sequence: TGTGCCAGCAGTTTCTTGGGAATGGGAAGAGGCCACACCTTC. It specifies CASSFLGMGRGHTF.

In its sample, this clonotype was seen many times. The chain carries TRBV12-3 or TRBV12-4 and TRBJ2-1; D remains ambiguous. V was clipped by 7 bases and J by 3 bases, with 16 bases between them. This CDR3 is built from 15 residues. The CDR3 DNA follows: TGTGCCAGCACCCGAGGTACGAGGTACTACAATGAGCAGTTCTTC. Protein: CASTRGTRYYNEQFF.

Concerning this clonotype: Germline is not matched at one junction end, which may reflect a read error. The genes are TRBV20-1 and TRBJ1-3; D is uncertain. The CDR3 length is 18 residues. Germline loops: CDR1 DFQATT, CDR2 SNEGSKA (reference sequence). CDR3 sequence reads: CGAQKTGLSGYSGNTIYF. For the CDR3, the DNA is TGCGGTGCTCAGAAAACGGGCCTTTCGGGCTACTCTGGAAACACCATATATTTT.

In regard to this clonotype: This clone may be a read error of a much larger clone one base away. The missing conserved phenylalanine or tryptophan at the end of this CDR3 makes a read error likely. The J gene is TRBJ1-1, the V gene TRBV18; TRBD1 might be the D (5 bases). Looked up from germline, CDR1 is KGHSH and CDR2 is LQKENI. V lost 1 base and J 6 bases, leaving 24 bases between the germline ends. CDR3 length equals 18 residues. For the CDR3, the DNA is TGTGCCAGCTCACCACGGACCAGGGTGGGGGAGCAATCGGCTGAAGCTTTCCTT. This translates into CASSPRTRVGEQSAEAFL.

This chain links TRBV19 with TRBJ2-7; 10 nucleotides agree with TRBD2. Germline values: CDR1 LNHDA, CDR2 SQIVND (reference sequence). The CDR3 is 17 residues long. J lost 1 base, V lost 4 bases, and 10 bases had no gene match. CDR3 in DNA: TGTGCCAGTAGTAGAGCCTCTAGCGGGAGAGGGTCCTACGAGCAGTACTTC. Protein product: CASSRASSGRGSYEQYF.

This clonotype was recorded many times. The chain carries TRBV11-2 and TRBJ1-1, with 10 bases that match TRBD1. V lost 5 bases and J lost 6; bases outside the gene matches: 9. Germline V gives CDR1 SGHAT, CDR2 FQNNGV. The length of the CDR3 is 15 residues. Written as DNA, the CDR3 is TGTGCCAGCAGCCCCACGACAGGGGGCAGGTCTGAAGCTTTCTTT. It yields the protein CASSPTTGGRSEAFF.

This clonotype was counted between two and nine times. This chain connects TRBV19 to TRBJ2-2; weak D call: TRBD1 (6 bases). The CDR3 extends over 15 amino acids. V lost 5 bases, J lost 1 base, and 11 bases lay in between. The germline CDR1 and CDR2 sequences are LNHDA and SQIVND (reference sequence). As DNA, the CDR3 is TGTGCCAGTAGTGTGGACAGCCTGAACACCGGGGAGCTGTTTTTT. Residues: CASSVDSLNTGELFF. Combining the CDR3 with reference TRBV19 and TRBJ2-2 gives the whole variable domain DGGITQSPKYLFRKEGQNVTLSCEQNLNHDAMYWYRQDPGQGLRLIYYSQIVNDFQKGDIAEGYSVSREKKESFPLTVTSAQKNPTAFYLCASSVDSLNTGELFFGEGSRLTVL.

In this sample, this clonotype turned up many times. V usage is TRBV28 and J usage is TRBJ2-7; TRBD1 is a possible D gene (5 bases). The CDR3 runs to 11 residues. Trimming pared 9 bases from V and 5 bases from J, leaving 11 bases between. Germline values: CDR1 MDHEN, CDR2 SYDVKM. In nucleotides, the CDR3 is TGTGCCAGTGGACATTTCCACGAGCAGTACTTC. It translates to CASGHFHEQYF.

Notes on this clonotype: At one boundary the junction diverges from the germline segment, which might be a read error. The rearrangement uses TRBV28 and TRBJ2-3; TRBD2 matches at 11 bases. This CDR3 has 14 amino acids. CDR1 and CDR2 (germline): MDHEN, SYDVKM. The CDR3 bases are TGCGCCAGCACACTAGCGGGAGCGTTGGATACGCAGTATTTT. Amino acids: CASTLAGALDTQYF.

The CDR3 nucleotides read TGTGCCATCAGCGACAGGGGAGGGGGTAATGAAAAACTGTTTTTT. Amino acids: CAISDRGGGNEKLFF. This chain connects TRBV10-3 to TRBJ1-4; TRBD1 matches at 8 bases. The germline V gene has CDR1 ENHRY and CDR2 SYGVKD. Trimming took 6 bases from V and 4 from J; bases not matched to a gene: 7. The CDR3 consists of 15 residues.

There are many counts of this clonotype. This chain joins TRBV6-5 and TRBJ2-5; D ambiguous. Between the trimmed V and J ends, which lost 2 bases and 4 bases, there was a span of 2 bases. This CDR3 is built from 11 residues. From germline, CDR1 is MNHEY and CDR2 SVGAGI. The CDR3 DNA reads TGTGCCAGCAGTTACGTAGAGACCCAGTACTTC. It codes for CASSYVETQYF.

There are many counts of this clonotype. This chain uses TRBV18 with TRBJ1-4; perhaps TRBD1 as D (5 bases). Germline V lookup: CDR1 KGHSH, CDR2 LQKENI. Between the trimmed V and J ends, which lost 6 bases and 5 bases, there was a span of 10 bases. The CDR3 loop spans 13 amino acids. The CDR3 region is CASSLGQNEKLFF. The CDR3 nucleotides read TGTGCCAGCTCCCTAGGACAAAATGAAAAACTGTTTTTT.

V and J are TRBV3-1 and TRBJ2-7; the D is unclear. The CDR3 contains 15 residues. V was shortened by 6 bases and J by 2 bases, with 17 bases between the two germline ends. The germline CDR1 and CDR2 sequences are LGHDT and YNNKEL (reference sequence). CDR3 sequence reads: CASSPFGFDPYEQYF. The CDR3, as DNA: TGTGCCAGCAGTCCTTTTGGTTTCGACCCCTACGAGCAGTACTTC.

In this sample, this clonotype turned up many times. J is TRBJ1-4 and V is TRBV27, with unresolved D. The V end lost 5 bases, the J end lost 5 bases, and 12 bases lay between the germline ends. The CDR3 runs 14 residues. The germline V gene has CDR1 MNHEY and CDR2 SMNVEV (reference sequence). In DNA, the CDR3 is TGTGCCAGCAGTCCAACGGCCATAAATGAAAAACTGTTTTTT. Protein product: CASSPTAINEKLFF.

This chain connects TRBV19 to TRBJ2-1; D is uncertain. The CDR3 is 15 amino acids. With 5 bases removed from V and 7 bases from J, the gap between germline ends came to 18 bases. CDR1 and CDR2 (germline): LNHDA, SQIVND (reference sequence). The CDR3 nucleotides are TGTGCCAGTAGTCTCAACGGACGTCCGAAGAATGAGCAGTTCTTC. Residues: CASSLNGRPKNEQFF.

This clonotype has at least ten counts. This sequence joins TRBV7-8 and TRBJ2-3, with 10 positions matching TRBD2. The CDR3 consists of 15 residues. Germline CDR1 is SGHVS and CDR2 is FQNEAQ. With 8 bases clipped from V and 2 bases from J, the junction kept 7 bases outside the gene matches. The CDR3: CASGTSDPYTDTQYF. The CDR3, as DNA: TGTGCCAGCGGGACTAGCGACCCTTACACAGATACGCAGTATTTT.

This clonotype was observed a handful of times. The J gene is TRBJ1-2, the V gene TRBV29-1; maybe TRBD1 (5 bases). Trimming pared 2 bases from V and 8 bases from J, leaving 15 bases between. The length of the CDR3 is 13 residues. Germline CDR1 SQVTM, CDR2 ANQGSEA. CDR3 region: CSVELGTRSGYTF. CDR3 sequence (DNA): TGCAGCGTTGAACTGGGGACTCGAAGCGGCTACACCTTC.

This clonotype was picked up many times. V is TRBV3-1 and J is TRBJ2-1; possibly TRBD2 for D (5 bases). Trimming shortened V by 4 bases and J by 7 bases, and 11 bases separated the two germline ends. CDR3 size: 13 residues. CDR1 is LGHDT, CDR2 YNNKEL, per germline (reference sequence). CDR3 in amino acids: CASSPGLENEQFF. The DNA for the CDR3 is TGTGCCAGCAGCCCCGGACTGGAGAATGAGCAGTTCTTC.

The table lists this clonotype with a few counts. The rearrangement joins TRBV14 to TRBJ2-1, with 9 bases lining up with TRBD2. V was clipped by 1 base and J by 8 bases; unmatched bases: 9. This CDR3 comprises 16 residues. CDR1 and CDR2 from the germline V gene are SGHDN and FVKESK. The CDR3 sequence is CASSQVPGLASYEQFF. The DNA for the CDR3 is TGTGCCAGCAGCCAAGTCCCGGGACTAGCTTCCTATGAGCAGTTCTTC.

The sample holds many counts of this clonotype. The V call is TRBV28, the J call TRBJ2-7; a possible D gene is TRBD1 (6 bases). Trimming pared 5 bases from V and 9 bases from J, leaving 8 bases between. The CDR3 has 10 amino acids. Germline lookup yields CDR1 MDHEN and CDR2 SYDVKM. The CDR3 protein is CASSGQLQYF. Written as DNA, the CDR3 is TGTGCCAGCAGTGGACAGTTGCAGTACTTC.

Points on this clonotype: At one of its ends the junction is not consistent with the germline gene, which may arise from a read error. This chain connects TRBV7-9 to TRBJ1-1; 9 bases map to TRBD1. Per the germline V gene, CDR1 is SEHNR and CDR2 is FQNEAQ (reference sequence). The CDR3 consists of 14 residues. The CDR3 here is CAGSSPLIQGAAFF. CDR3 bases: TGTGCCGGCAGCTCCCCACTCATACAGGGGGCAGCTTTCTTT.

V and J are TRBV19 and TRBJ2-6, with TRBD1 identical over 10 bases. With 5 bases clipped from V and 4 bases from J, the junction kept 8 bases outside the gene matches. CDR1 LNHDA and CDR2 SQIVND come from the germline V gene (reference sequence). The CDR3 length is 17 residues. The CDR3 DNA sequence: TGTGCCAGTAGTCCTTGGGACAGGGGTTCCGGGGCCAACGTCCTGACTTTC. It codes for CASSPWDRGSGANVLTF.